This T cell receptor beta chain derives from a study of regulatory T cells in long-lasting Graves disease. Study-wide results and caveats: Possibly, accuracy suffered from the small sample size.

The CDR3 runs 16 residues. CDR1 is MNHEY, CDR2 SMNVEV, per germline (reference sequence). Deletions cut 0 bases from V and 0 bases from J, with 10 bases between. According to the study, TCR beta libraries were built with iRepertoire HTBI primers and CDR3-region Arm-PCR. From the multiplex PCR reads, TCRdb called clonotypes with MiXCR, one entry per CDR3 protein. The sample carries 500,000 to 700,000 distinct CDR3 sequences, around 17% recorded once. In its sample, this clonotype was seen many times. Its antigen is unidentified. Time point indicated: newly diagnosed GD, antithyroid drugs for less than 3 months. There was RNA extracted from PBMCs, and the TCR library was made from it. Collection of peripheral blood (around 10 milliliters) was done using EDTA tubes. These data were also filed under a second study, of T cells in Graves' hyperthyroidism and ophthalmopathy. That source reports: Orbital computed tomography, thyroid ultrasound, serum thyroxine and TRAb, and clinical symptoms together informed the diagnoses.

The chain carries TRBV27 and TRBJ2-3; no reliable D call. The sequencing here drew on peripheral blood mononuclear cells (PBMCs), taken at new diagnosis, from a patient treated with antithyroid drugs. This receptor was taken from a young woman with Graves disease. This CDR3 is CASSLSRRPSTDTQYF. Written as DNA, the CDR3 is TGTGCCAGCAGTTTATCCAGGAGACCTAGCACAGATACGCAGTATTTT.